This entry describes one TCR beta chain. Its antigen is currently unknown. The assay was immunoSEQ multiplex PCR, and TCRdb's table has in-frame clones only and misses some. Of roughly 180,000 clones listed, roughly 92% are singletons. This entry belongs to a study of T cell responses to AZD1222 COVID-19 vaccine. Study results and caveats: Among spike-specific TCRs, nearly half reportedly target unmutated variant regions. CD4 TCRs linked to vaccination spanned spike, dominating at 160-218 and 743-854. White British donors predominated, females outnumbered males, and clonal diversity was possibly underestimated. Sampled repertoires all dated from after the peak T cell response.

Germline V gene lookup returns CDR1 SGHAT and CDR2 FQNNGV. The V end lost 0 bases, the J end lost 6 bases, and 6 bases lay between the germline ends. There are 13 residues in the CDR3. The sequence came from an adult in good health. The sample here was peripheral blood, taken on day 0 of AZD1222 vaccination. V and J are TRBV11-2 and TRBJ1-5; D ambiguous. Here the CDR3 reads CASSLEWGQPQHF. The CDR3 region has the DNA TGTGCCAGCAGCTTAGAGTGGGGTCAGCCCCAGCATTTT.